This T cell receptor beta chain emerged from a study of cytomegalovirus exposure and HLA in healthy donors. The CDR3 is 15 residues long. CDR1 is SGHTS, CDR2 YDEGEE, per germline. V was shortened by 4 bases and J by 6 bases, with 17 bases between the two germline ends. The PCR used 60 Vbeta and 13 Jbeta primers. Clones were sequenced by immunoSEQ multiplex PCR, and TCRdb holds only the in-frame ones, with some missing. The sample shows about 77,000 clones, roughly 80% of them seen only once. The rearrangement links TRBV5-8 to TRBJ2-1; TRBD1 might be the D (6 bases). The sequence was collected from a man between 35 and 55 years old in good health and CMV-seronegative. The specimen sequenced was PBMCs. The CDR3 loop reads CASSPGQRTINEQFF. CDR3 nucleotides: TGTGCCAGCAGCCCAGGACAGCGGACCATCAATGAGCAGTTCTTC.